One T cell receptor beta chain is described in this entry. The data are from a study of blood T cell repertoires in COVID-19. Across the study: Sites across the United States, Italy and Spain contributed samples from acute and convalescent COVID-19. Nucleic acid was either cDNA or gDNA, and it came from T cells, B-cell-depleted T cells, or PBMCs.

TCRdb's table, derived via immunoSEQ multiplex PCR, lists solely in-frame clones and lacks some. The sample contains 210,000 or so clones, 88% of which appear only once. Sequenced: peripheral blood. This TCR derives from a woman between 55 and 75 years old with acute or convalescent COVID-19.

The CDR3: CASSQVGTASGQYF. The DNA of the CDR3 is TGTGCCAGCAGCCAAGTCGGGACTGCTTCAGGGCAGTACTTC. The V and J genes are TRBV3-1 (or the pseudogene TRBV3-2) and TRBJ2-7, with a weak D call TRBD2 (6 bases). There are 14 residues in the CDR3. V was trimmed by 1 base and J by 9 bases, leaving 16 bases between them. Germline CDR1 LGHDT, CDR2 YNNKEL (reference sequence).